This T cell receptor beta chain comes out of a study of CXCR3-negative and CXCR3-positive naive CD8 T cells. In the case of this clonotype: Its target is unknown.

Study-level results: With respect to TRBV-TRBJ usage, naive CXCR3-negative and CXCR3-positive cells were similar; memory differed. The study found comparably high diversity in both naive subsets and much lower diversity in memory CD8+ cells.

CDR3 size: 22 residues. The germline CDR1 and CDR2 sequences are SEHNR and FQNEAQ (reference sequence). The authors made the TRB cDNA libraries by 5' RACE using UMI labels. One entry per CDR3 protein, without DNA, is what TCRdb gives after re-calling the 5' RACE reads. Its table lists 100,000 to 150,000 distinct CDR3 sequences. The sequencing input was naive CXCR3- CD8+ T cells from blood. As to subset: CD45RO-CCR7+CD27+CD95- naive CD8+ T cells lacking CXCR3 (TNR3-). The rearrangement uses TRBV7-9 and TRBJ2-3; no DNA is available, so the TRBD2 call from TCRdb remains unchecked. This sequence originates from a human donor in good health. Some clones in this sample may be carry-over from other donors' samples. CDR3 in amino acids: CASSFYICSARDYLPHTDTQYF. Full variable domain (missing parts from reference TRBV7-9 and TRBJ2-3): DTGVSQNPRHKITKRGQNVTFRCDPISEHNRLYWYRQTLGQGPEFLTYFQNEAQLEKSRLLSDRFSAERPKGSFSTLEIQRTEQGDSAMYLCASSFYICSARDYLPHTDTQYFGPGTRLTVL.